Listed here are 22 T cell receptor beta chains from one sample, sequenced in a study of monozygotic twins with inflammatory bowel disease. TCRdb re-called the 5' RACE reads and catalogs CDR3 proteins one per entry, DNA excluded. Its clone listing holds 210,000 or so distinct CDR3 sequences. Sequencing input: blood. The receptors stem from a human donor with ulcerative colitis or Crohn's disease, or a healthy co-twin of an affected twin (not recorded which).

The gene calls are TRBV7-2 and TRBJ1-3; lacking DNA, the TRBD1 call made by TCRdb goes unchecked. Germline assignment: CDR1 SGHTA and CDR2 FQGNSA. CDR3 length: 15 residues. The CDR3 here is CASSLQGMAGNTIYF.

The genes are TRBV27 and TRBJ1-5; TCRdb's D call, TRBD1, is unchecked because there is no DNA. The CDR3 runs to 12 residues. CDR1 and CDR2 (germline): MNHEY, SMNVEV (reference sequence). CDR3 amino acids: CAAGLGGQPQHF.

The chain links TRBV18 to TRBJ2-5; the TCRdb call, TRBD1, lacks DNA for checking. Per germline, CDR1 KGHSH and CDR2 LQKENI. This CDR3 comprises 14 residues. The CDR3 loop is CASSPPPGGETQYF. Together with reference TRBV18 and TRBJ2-5, the CDR3 gives the full variable domain: NAGVMQNPRHLVRRRGQEARLRCSPMKGHSHVYWYRQLPEEGLKFMVYLQKENIIDESGMPKERFSAEFPKEGPSILRIQQVVRGDSAAYFCASSPPPGGETQYFGPGTRLLVL.

This chain links TRBV27 with TRBJ1-2. This CDR3 is 11 amino acids long. Germline V gene data show CDR1 as MNHEY and CDR2 as SMNVEV (reference sequence). The CDR3 reads CACWESVGYTF.

The CDR3: CASSYPRTSGREQYF. The chain carries TRBV6-2 or TRBV6-3 and TRBJ2-7; TCRdb reports TRBD2, a call that lacks DNA to check it against. Germline V CDR1 and CDR2: MNHEY, SVGEGT. This CDR3 has 15 residues.

The chain links TRBV5-1 to TRBJ2-5; TCRdb designates TRBD2, a call that cannot be tested without DNA. CDR1 and CDR2 (germline): SGHRS, YFSETQ. The CDR3 runs 16 residues. CDR3 protein: CASSSASGGYQETQYF.

The V call is TRBV11-3, the J call TRBJ1-5. The CDR3 contains 16 residues. Germline values: CDR1 SGHNT, CDR2 YENEEA. This CDR3 reads CASSSSTDGGIQPQHF.

This chain joins TRBV7-9 and TRBJ1-2; the TCRdb call, TRBD1, lacks DNA for checking. Looked up from germline, CDR1 is SEHNR and CDR2 is FQNEAQ (reference sequence). This CDR3 is built from 13 residues. This chain's CDR3 is CASGREGGHGYTF.

The chain recombines TRBV3-1 with TRBJ1-2; the TCRdb D gene call, TRBD1, has no DNA to confirm it. Germline loops: CDR1 LGHDT, CDR2 YNNKEL (reference sequence). The CDR3 consists of 17 residues. This chain's CDR3 is CASSLRREQTASHGYTF.

This sequence joins TRBV6-5 and TRBJ1-1; lacking DNA, the TRBD1 call made by TCRdb goes unchecked. The CDR3 totals 13 residues. Germline V gene data show CDR1 as MNHEY and CDR2 as SVGAGI. This CDR3 reads CASSYGGGTEAFF.

This chain uses TRBV30 with TRBJ2-1. The germline V gene encodes CDR1 GTSNPN and CDR2 SVGIG (reference sequence). The CDR3 covers 14 residues. The CDR3 loop reads CAWSVQGYYNEQFF. Together with reference TRBV30 and TRBJ2-1, the CDR3 gives the full variable domain: SQTIHQWPATLVQPVGSPLSLECTVEGTSNPNLYWYRQAAGRGLQLLFYSVGIGQISSEVPQNLSASRPQDRQFILSSKKLLLSDSGFYLCAWSVQGYYNEQFFGPGTRLTVL.

This chain uses TRBV6-5 with TRBJ1-2. The CDR3 covers 15 residues. Germline assignment: CDR1 MNHEY and CDR2 SVGAGI. The CDR3 sequence is CASSYSLLNGYSYTF.

This chain uses TRBV5-4 with TRBJ1-1. Per germline, CDR1 SGHNT and CDR2 YYREEE (reference sequence). The CDR3 has 13 residues. CDR3: CASSLDLATEAFF.

This chain joins TRBV6-2 or TRBV6-3 and TRBJ1-1; as DNA is missing, the TRBD1 call by TCRdb cannot be tested. CDR1 and CDR2 (germline): MNHEY, SVGEGT. CDR3 length: 14 residues. CDR3 protein: CASSYSPGRTEAFF.

The J gene is TRBJ2-1, the V gene TRBV29-1. Germline values: CDR1 SQVTM, CDR2 ANQGSEA. This CDR3 is 12 amino acids long. The CDR3 loop is CSVVGSYNEQFF.

V usage is TRBV24-1 and J usage is TRBJ2-7; no DNA is available, so the TRBD2 call from TCRdb remains unchecked. The CDR3 covers 15 residues. Germline lookup yields CDR1 KGHDR and CDR2 SFDVKD. The CDR3 protein is CATSDRTSGRNEQYF.

This chain uses TRBV2 with TRBJ1-5; TCRdb proposes TRBD1, but this gene call is untestable without DNA. In germline, CDR1 is SNHLY, CDR2 FYNNEI. The CDR3 is 14 amino acids. The CDR3 loop reads CASSRGGPLQPQHF.

J is TRBJ2-7 and V is TRBV6-2 or TRBV6-3; TCRdb gives TRBD2 as the D gene, but with no DNA this cannot be confirmed. Germline V gene sequence: CDR1 MNHEY, CDR2 SVGEGT. This CDR3 region has 14 residues. The CDR3 spells CASSHSWRGHEQYF.

This chain links TRBV28 with TRBJ2-2; the TCRdb call, TRBD2, lacks DNA for checking. Germline assignment: CDR1 MDHEN and CDR2 SYDVKM. The CDR3 spans 13 residues. This CDR3 is CASNQLDTGELFF.

The genes are TRBV12-3 or TRBV12-4 and TRBJ1-5. The CDR3 spans 14 residues. CDR3 region: CASASGGANQPQHF.

The chain recombines TRBV4-3 with TRBJ1-5; TCRdb's D gene call, TRBD1, goes unchecked for lack of DNA. The CDR3 contains 15 residues. The V gene's germline CDR1 is LGHNA and CDR2 YSLEER. CDR3 in amino acids: CASSQGWQGNQPQHF.

This chain uses TRBV7-2 with TRBJ2-5; TCRdb's assignment of TRBD2 cannot be checked, as there is no DNA. This CDR3 region has 14 residues. The germline V gene has CDR1 SGHTA and CDR2 FQGNSA. CDR3 residues: CASSSGLPQETQYF.